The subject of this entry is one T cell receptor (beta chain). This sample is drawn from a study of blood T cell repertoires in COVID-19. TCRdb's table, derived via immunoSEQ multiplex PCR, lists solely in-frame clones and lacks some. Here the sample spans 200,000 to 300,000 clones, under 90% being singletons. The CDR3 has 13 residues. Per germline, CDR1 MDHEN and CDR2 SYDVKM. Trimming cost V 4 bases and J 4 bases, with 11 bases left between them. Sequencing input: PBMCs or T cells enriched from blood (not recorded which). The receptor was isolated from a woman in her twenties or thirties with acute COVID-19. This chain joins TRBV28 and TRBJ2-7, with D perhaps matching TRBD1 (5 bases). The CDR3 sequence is CASSSPSGYEQYF. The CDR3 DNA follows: TGTGCCAGCAGTTCTCCTTCAGGGTACGAGCAGTACTTC.